This is a list of T cell receptor beta chains from one sample in a study of blood T cells in healthy people across ages. Via MiXCR, TCRdb re-called the 5' RACE reads, giving one row per CDR3 protein. Of roughly 2 million distinct CDR3 sequences in the sample, about 49% are singletons; the top ten hold 2% to 2.5%. Sequences were obtained from blood. The receptor set was obtained from a woman between 40 and 50 years old in good health. Both conserved end residues are part of each CDR3. Each record gives: clone size, J gene, D gene, V gene, CDR3 DNA, CDR3 protein. The D gene is left open where the match is weak. Clone size is not always given. Where it is, it says once, few, many or a class for expanded clones.

clone_size: NA
j_call: TRBJ2-1
d_call: TRBD2
v_call: TRBV28
cdr3_nt: TGTGCCAGCAGTTTCCGGGGGGGCCCTCACAATGAGCAGTTCTTC
cdr3_aa: CASSFRGGPHNEQFF

clone_size: NA
j_call: TRBJ2-7
d_call: TRBD2
v_call: TRBV24-1
cdr3_nt: TGTGCCACCAGTGGGACAGCGGGGGGCTACAATGAGCAGTACTTC
cdr3_aa: CATSGTAGGYNEQYF

clone_size: NA
j_call: TRBJ2-3
d_call: NA
v_call: TRBV7-2
cdr3_nt: TGTACCAGCACAGGGGGGCCGACAGATACGCAGTATTTT
cdr3_aa: CTSTGGPTDTQYF

clone_size: once
j_call: TRBJ2-7
d_call: NA
v_call: TRBV21-1
cdr3_nt: TGTGCCAGCAGCAAAGCGACAGGGGCCTACGAGCAGTACTTC
cdr3_aa: CASSKATGAYEQYF

clone_size: NA
j_call: TRBJ2-7
d_call: NA
v_call: TRBV10-2
cdr3_nt: TGCGCCAGCAGCATAGACAGAACCTACGAGCAGTACTTC
cdr3_aa: CASSIDRTYEQYF

clone_size: few
j_call: TRBJ2-3
d_call: NA
v_call: TRBV12-3/TRBV12-4
cdr3_nt: TGTGCCAGCAGTTTTTACGTAGGGATAGCACCACTCCAATCCCATAGCACAGATACGCAGTATTTT
cdr3_aa: CASSFYVGIAPLQSHSTDTQYF

clone_size: NA
j_call: TRBJ1-4
d_call: TRBD1
v_call: TRBV12-3/TRBV12-4
cdr3_nt: TGTGCCAGCAACCACAGGGGCCGGCCGCCAATTAATGAAAAACTGTTTTTT
cdr3_aa: CASNHRGRPPINEKLFF

clone_size: few
j_call: TRBJ2-6
d_call: NA
v_call: TRBV6-2/TRBV6-3
cdr3_nt: TGTGCCAGCAGTGGGGAGGAAACTGGGGCCAACGTCCTGACTTTC
cdr3_aa: CASSGEETGANVLTF

clone_size: NA
j_call: TRBJ2-1
d_call: TRBD1
v_call: TRBV20-1
cdr3_nt: TGCAGTGCCACGGACAGGGAGCCCTACAATGAGCAGTTCTTC
cdr3_aa: CSATDREPYNEQFF

clone_size: NA
j_call: TRBJ2-6
d_call: NA
v_call: TRBV7-2
cdr3_nt: TGTGCCAGCAGCTGGGCTGGGGCCAACGTCCTGACTTTC
cdr3_aa: CASSWAGANVLTF

clone_size: few
j_call: TRBJ2-3
d_call: NA
v_call: TRBV12-3/TRBV12-4
cdr3_nt: TGTGCCAGCAGTTCAGGTGTTCGTGGTACGGGGAGTGGGGATACGCAGTATTTT
cdr3_aa: CASSSGVRGTGSGDTQYF

clone_size: few
j_call: TRBJ2-7
d_call: TRBD1
v_call: TRBV6-5
cdr3_nt: TGTGCCAGCAGTAGACAGGGGCGATCCTACGAGCAGTACTTC
cdr3_aa: CASSRQGRSYEQYF

clone_size: NA
j_call: TRBJ2-7
d_call: TRBD1
v_call: TRBV2
cdr3_nt: TGTGCCAGCAGTGGACAGGGGGCATTTTGGGAGCAGTACTTC
cdr3_aa: CASSGQGAFWEQYF

clone_size: NA
j_call: TRBJ2-7
d_call: NA
v_call: TRBV7-2
cdr3_nt: TGTGCCAGCAGCATAAACGGGGCCGGAATCCCCCTCTACGAGCAGTACTTC
cdr3_aa: CASSINGAGIPLYEQYF

clone_size: NA
j_call: TRBJ1-1
d_call: NA
v_call: TRBV7-2
cdr3_nt: TGTGCCAGCAGCTTAGATTCGACGGTGAACACTGAAGCTTTCTTT
cdr3_aa: CASSLDSTVNTEAFF

clone_size: NA
j_call: TRBJ2-1
d_call: NA
v_call: TRBV29-1
cdr3_nt: TGCAGCGTTGAAGATGGGCTGACAACCTACAATGAGCAGTTCTTC
cdr3_aa: CSVEDGLTTYNEQFF

clone_size: NA
j_call: TRBJ1-2
d_call: TRBD1
v_call: TRBV29-1
cdr3_nt: TGCAGCGTTGAAGATCTTCAAGGACAGGGGTTCGACTATGGCTACACCTTC
cdr3_aa: CSVEDLQGQGFDYGYTF

clone_size: NA
j_call: TRBJ2-1
d_call: TRBD2
v_call: TRBV4-1
cdr3_nt: TGCGCCAGCAGCCATCCTAGCGGCGGGGGGGCGGATGAGCAGTTCTTC
cdr3_aa: CASSHPSGGGADEQFF

clone_size: NA
j_call: TRBJ2-5
d_call: NA
v_call: TRBV7-2
cdr3_nt: TGTGCCAGCAGCCAGCCCGCAGGGGGGACAGAGACCCAGTACTTC
cdr3_aa: CASSQPAGGTETQYF

clone_size: few
j_call: TRBJ2-5
d_call: NA
v_call: TRBV7-2
cdr3_nt: TGTGCCAGCAGCTTAGACTCCTCTAGGCTAGCGGAGACCCAGTACTTC
cdr3_aa: CASSLDSSRLAETQYF

clone_size: NA
j_call: TRBJ2-2
d_call: NA
v_call: TRBV24-1
cdr3_nt: TGTGCCACAAGCGCGGTGATCACCGGGGAGCTGTTTTTT
cdr3_aa: CATSAVITGELFF

clone_size: few
j_call: TRBJ2-1
d_call: NA
v_call: TRBV13
cdr3_nt: TGTGCCAGCAGCTTGCCCAACGAACTAGGAAACGAGCAGTTCTTC
cdr3_aa: CASSLPNELGNEQFF

clone_size: NA
j_call: TRBJ2-5
d_call: NA
v_call: TRBV10-3
cdr3_nt: TGTGCCATCAGTGAGCCCAGCATTGCGGGTGAGACCCAGTACTTC
cdr3_aa: CAISEPSIAGETQYF

clone_size: NA
j_call: TRBJ1-2
d_call: NA
v_call: TRBV6-1
cdr3_nt: TGTGCCAGCAGTGAAAGGGGGTATGACTATGGCTACACCTTC
cdr3_aa: CASSERGYDYGYTF

clone_size: NA
j_call: TRBJ1-5
d_call: NA
v_call: TRBV6-1
cdr3_nt: TGTGCCTCCGTTAGTTGGCGGAATAGCAATCAGCCCCAGCATTTT
cdr3_aa: CASVSWRNSNQPQHF

clone_size: NA
j_call: TRBJ2-7
d_call: TRBD1
v_call: TRBV4-3
cdr3_nt: TGCGCCAGCAGCCTTTACCGGGGACAGCCCTACGAGCAGTACTTC
cdr3_aa: CASSLYRGQPYEQYF

clone_size: NA
j_call: TRBJ2-1
d_call: NA
v_call: TRBV14
cdr3_nt: TGTGCCAGCAGCCAAGAAGGGCTGGAACCTAATGAGCAGTTCTTC
cdr3_aa: CASSQEGLEPNEQFF

clone_size: NA
j_call: TRBJ2-7
d_call: NA
v_call: TRBV21-1
cdr3_nt: TGTGCCAGCAGCAAAGGCCCGAGACACTTGTCCTACGAGCAGTACTTC
cdr3_aa: CASSKGPRHLSYEQYF